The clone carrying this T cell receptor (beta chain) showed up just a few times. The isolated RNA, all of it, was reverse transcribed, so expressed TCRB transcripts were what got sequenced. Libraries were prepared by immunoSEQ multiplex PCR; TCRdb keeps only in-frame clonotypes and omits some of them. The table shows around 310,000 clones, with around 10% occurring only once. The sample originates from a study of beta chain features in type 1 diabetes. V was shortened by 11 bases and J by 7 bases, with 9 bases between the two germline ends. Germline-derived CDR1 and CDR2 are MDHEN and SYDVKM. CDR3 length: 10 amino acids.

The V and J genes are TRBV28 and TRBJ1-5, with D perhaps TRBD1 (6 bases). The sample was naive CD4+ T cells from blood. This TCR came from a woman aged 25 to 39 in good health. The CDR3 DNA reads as TGTGCCGGTGGGGGCCAGCCCCAGCATTTT. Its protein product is CAGGGQPQHF.